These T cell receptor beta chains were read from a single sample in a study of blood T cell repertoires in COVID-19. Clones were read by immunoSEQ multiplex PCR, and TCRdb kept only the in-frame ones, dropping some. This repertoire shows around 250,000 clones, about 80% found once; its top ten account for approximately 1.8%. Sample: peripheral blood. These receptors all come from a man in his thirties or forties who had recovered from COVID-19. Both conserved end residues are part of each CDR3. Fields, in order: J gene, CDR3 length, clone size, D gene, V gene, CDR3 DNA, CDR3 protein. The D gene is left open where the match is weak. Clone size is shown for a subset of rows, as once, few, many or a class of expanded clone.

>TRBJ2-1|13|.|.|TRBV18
TGTGCCAGCTCACCTACGTCCAACTCTGAGCAGTTCTTC
CASSPTSNSEQFF
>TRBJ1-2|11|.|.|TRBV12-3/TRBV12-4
TGTGCCAGCGCACTGGAGGATGGCTACACCTTC
CASALEDGYTF
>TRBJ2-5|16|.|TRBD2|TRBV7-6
TGTGCCAGCAGCGATAGACTAGCGGGTTTTCAAGAGACCCAGTACTTC
CASSDRLAGFQETQYF
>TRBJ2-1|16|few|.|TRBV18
TGTGCCAGCTCACCACCCGGCAGGGCCTCCTACAATGAGCAGTTCTTC
CASSPPGRASYNEQFF
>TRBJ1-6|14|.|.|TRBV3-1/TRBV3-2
TGTGCCAGCAGCCAAGCTGTTTCGGTCTCACCCCTCCACTTT
CASSQAVSVSPLHF
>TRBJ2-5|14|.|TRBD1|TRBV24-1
TGTGCCACCAGTGATGCGACAGGGGGAGAGACCCAGTACTTC
CATSDATGGETQYF
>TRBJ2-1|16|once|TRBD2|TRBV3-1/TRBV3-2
TGTGCCAGCAGCCAGAAAGGGCGGGGGGTTAACAATGAGCAGTTCTTC
CASSQKGRGVNNEQFF
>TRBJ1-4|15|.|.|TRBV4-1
TGCGCCAGCAGCCAAACGCAGGTTTTGAAAGAAAAACTGTTTTTT
CASSQTQVLKEKLFF
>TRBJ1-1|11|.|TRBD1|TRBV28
TGTGCCAGCAGTTATAGGGGGCTTGCTTTCTTT
CASSYRGLAFF
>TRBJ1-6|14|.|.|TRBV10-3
TGTGCCACAGAAGCGAGAGGGTCCCACTCACCCCTCCACTTT
CATEARGSHSPLHF
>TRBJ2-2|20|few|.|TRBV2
TGTGCCAGCAGTGAAGCGCTTCAAATTAGTGGCGGCAAGACCACCGGGGAGCTGTTTTTT
CASSEALQISGGKTTGELFF
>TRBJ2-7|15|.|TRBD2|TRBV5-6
TGTGCCAGCAGCTACACTAGCGGGGGACCCTACGAGCAGTACTTC
CASSYTSGGPYEQYF
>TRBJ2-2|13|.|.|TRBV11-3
TGTGCCAGCAGCTTAGCCCGCACCGGGGAGCTGTTTTTT
CASSLARTGELFF
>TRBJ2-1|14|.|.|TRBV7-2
TGTGCCAGCAGCTTAGCGCGGAGCAACAATGAGCAGTTCTTC
CASSLARSNNEQFF
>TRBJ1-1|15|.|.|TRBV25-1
TGTGCCAGCAGTGATGCGGGCAGGCTGAACACTGAAGCTTTCTTT
CASSDAGRLNTEAFF
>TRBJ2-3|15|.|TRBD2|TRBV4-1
TGCGCCAGCAGCCATACGACTAGCGGGGAAGATACGCAGTATTTT
CASSHTTSGEDTQYF
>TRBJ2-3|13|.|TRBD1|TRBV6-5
TGTGCCAGCGAAACAACGAGACAGGGGCCGCAGTATTTT
CASETTRQGPQYF
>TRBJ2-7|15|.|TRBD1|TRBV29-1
TGCAGCGTTTCCGGACAGGGGATAATTAACTACGAGCAGTACTTC
CSVSGQGIINYEQYF
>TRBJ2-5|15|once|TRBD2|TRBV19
TGTGCCAGTAGTTGGACTAGCGGAACAGAAGAGACCCAGTACTTC
CASSWTSGTEETQYF
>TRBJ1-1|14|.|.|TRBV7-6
TGTGCCAGCAGCTTAAGGGCGGGAAACACTGAAGCTTTCTTT
CASSLRAGNTEAFF
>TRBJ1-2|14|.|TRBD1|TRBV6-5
TGTGCCAGCACCAAGAGGCAGGGGGGTTATGGCTACACCTTC
CASTKRQGGYGYTF
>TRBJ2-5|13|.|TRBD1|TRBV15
TGTGCCACTCCCCGGGACAGGGAGGAGACCCAGTACTTC
CATPRDREETQYF
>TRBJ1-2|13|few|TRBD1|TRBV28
TGTGCCAGCAGTTCACAGGGGGGAGGTGGCTACACCTTC
CASSSQGGGGYTF
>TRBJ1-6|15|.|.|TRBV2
TGTGCAATGAGCAGGGAGGGGATAAAGCTCGTGCCCCTCCACTTT
CAMSREGIKLVPLHF
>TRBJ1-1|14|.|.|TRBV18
TGTGCCAGCTCACCGCCGACAGTCAACACTGAAGCTTTCTTT
CASSPPTVNTEAFF
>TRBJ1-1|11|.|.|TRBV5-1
TGCGCCAGCAGCTTGCAGGGGGAAGCTTTCTTT
CASSLQGEAFF
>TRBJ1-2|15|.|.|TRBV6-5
TGTGCCAGCAGTCCCTGGACGGACTTTAACTATGGCTACACCTTC
CASSPWTDFNYGYTF
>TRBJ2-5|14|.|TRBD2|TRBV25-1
TGTGCCAGCAGTGCATGGACTAGCGGGGAGACCCAGTACTTC
CASSAWTSGETQYF
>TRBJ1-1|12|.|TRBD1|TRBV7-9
TGTGCCAGCAGCGCGACAGGGGCCGAAGCTTTCTTT
CASSATGAEAFF
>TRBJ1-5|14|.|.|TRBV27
TGTGCCAGCAGTTTGGGAGGGGGCAATCAGCCCCAGCATTTT
CASSLGGGNQPQHF
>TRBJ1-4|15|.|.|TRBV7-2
TGTGCCAGCAGCTTAGTTCGGCGGACTAATGAAAAACTGTTTTTT
CASSLVRRTNEKLFF
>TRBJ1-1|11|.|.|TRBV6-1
TGTGCCAGCAGTGAGCAGGGTAACGCTTTCTTT
CASSEQGNAFF